The TCR beta chain described here comes from a study of blood T cell repertoires in COVID-19. Study information: Sites in the United States, Italy and Spain provided acute and convalescent COVID-19 samples. T cells, B-cell-depleted T cells, or PBMCs provided the cDNA or gDNA that served as material.

Assay: immunoSEQ multiplex PCR; the TCRdb copy retains only in-frame clones and omits some. Among about 200,000 clones listed, less than 90% were seen once. Germline loops: CDR1 LNHNV, CDR2 YYDKDF (reference sequence). This CDR3 region has 17 residues. Losses at the gene ends were 1 base for V and 0 bases for J; bases not matched to a gene: 6. This clone has just one count. In the 2 weeks before study entry, exposed participants met a COVID-19 case, which was PCR-confirmed or clinician-diagnosed. The sequence came from a woman aged 25 to 45 who had been exposed to COVID-19. The chain combines TRBV15 with TRBJ1-1; 9 nucleotides agree with TRBD1. Specimen: PBMCs or T cells enriched from blood (not recorded which). CDR3 DNA sequence: TGTGCCACCAGCAGAGTGGACAGGGGCCCAATGAACACTGAAGCTTTCTTT. Translation: CATSRVDRGPMNTEAFF. Full variable domain (missing parts from reference TRBV15 and TRBJ1-1): DAMVIQNPRYQVTQFGKPVTLSCSQTLNHNVMYWYQQKSSQAPKLLFHYYDKDFNNEADTPDNFQSRRPNTSFCFLDIRSPGLGDTAMYLCATSRVDRGPMNTEAFFGQGTRLTVV.